A selection of T cell receptor beta chains follows, all from one sample in a study of blood T cell repertoires in COVID-19. Sequencing used immunoSEQ multiplex PCR; TCRdb keeps in-frame clones, though not all of them. The sample has some 250,000 clones, roughly 86% seen once. Material: peripheral blood. The receptors here all came from a human donor in a cohort sampled during active COVID-19. Both conserved end residues are part of each CDR3. D genes are given only for firm matches. Rows may omit the clone size; those that give it use once, few, many or a size class.

>TRBJ1-4|NA|TRBV6-1|NA
CASSDTGEKLFF
TGTGCCAGCAGTGATACGGGTGAAAAACTGTTTTTT
>TRBJ1-2|once|TRBV7-2|TRBD1
CASMWGQGNYGYTF
TGTGCCAGCATGTGGGGACAGGGAAACTATGGCTACACCTTC
>TRBJ2-6|NA|TRBV15|TRBD2
CATSRGFGGNLGGANVLTF
TGTGCCACCAGCAGAGGATTCGGGGGGAATCTAGGAGGGGCCAACGTCCTGACTTTC
>TRBJ1-1|NA|TRBV4-3|NA
CASSQVDGIAAEAFF
TGCGCCAGCAGCCAAGTAGACGGAATCGCGGCTGAAGCTTTCTTT
>TRBJ1-2|NA|TRBV28|TRBD1
CASTLGQGSYGYTF
TGTGCCAGCACCCTAGGACAGGGGAGTTATGGCTACACCTTC
>TRBJ2-2|NA|TRBV10-3|NA
CAISEHIGDTGELFF
TGTGCCATCAGTGAGCATATCGGGGACACCGGGGAGCTGTTTTTT
>TRBJ2-5|NA|TRBV20-1|NA
CSASWTQGLGETQYF
TGCAGTGCTAGTTGGACCCAGGGGCTAGGTGAGACCCAGTACTTC
>TRBJ2-7|NA|TRBV9|TRBD2
CASSAGLAGSFEQYF
TGTGCCAGCAGCGCCGGACTAGCGGGATCTTTCGAGCAGTACTTC
>TRBJ1-3|NA|TRBV27|NA
CASSFKGITGNTIYF
TGTGCCAGCAGTTTCAAGGGGATCACTGGAAACACCATATATTTT
>TRBJ1-6|NA|TRBV6-2/TRBV6-3|NA
CASSYRGQSGYSPLHF
TGTGCCAGCAGTTACCGTGGACAGTCCGGGTATTCACCCCTCCACTTT
>TRBJ1-4|once|TRBV7-9|NA
CASSPIRATNEKLFF
TGTGCCAGCAGCCCCATCAGGGCAACTAATGAAAAACTGTTTTTT
>TRBJ2-1|NA|TRBV7-2|TRBD2
CASSGRSGDYNEQFF
TGTGCCAGCAGCGGCCGTAGCGGGGACTACAATGAGCAGTTCTTC
>TRBJ1-1|NA|TRBV19|NA
CASRVQGIGEAFF
TGTGCCAGTAGAGTGCAGGGAATCGGTGAAGCTTTCTTT
>TRBJ1-1|few|TRBV7-2|NA
CASSPHGGVLGTEAFF
TGTGCCAGCAGCCCCCACGGGGGGGTCTTAGGCACTGAAGCTTTCTTT
>TRBJ1-4|once|TRBV18|TRBD1
CASSSGQGYEKLFF
TGTGCCAGCTCATCGGGACAGGGCTATGAAAAACTGTTTTTT
>TRBJ2-3|NA|TRBV4-3|TRBD2
CASSQEYSGSRADTQYF
TGCGCCAGCAGCCAAGAGTACAGCGGGAGTAGGGCAGATACGCAGTATTTT
>TRBJ1-2|once|TRBV19|TRBD1
CASRVRPGQGAQGYTF
TGTGCCAGTAGAGTTCGTCCGGGACAGGGGGCCCAGGGCTACACCTTC
>TRBJ2-7|NA|TRBV13|TRBD2
CASSFPLAGGSYEQYF
TGTGCCAGCAGCTTCCCCCTAGCGGGGGGCTCCTACGAGCAGTACTTC
>TRBJ1-5|once|TRBV6-5|NA
CASSYRGGQPQHF
TGTGCCAGCAGTTACAGGGGCGGTCAGCCCCAGCATTTT
>TRBJ2-1|NA|TRBV6-2/TRBV6-3|TRBD2
CASSFSGSSYNEQFF
TGTGCCAGCAGTTTTAGCGGGAGCTCCTACAATGAGCAGTTCTTC
>TRBJ2-3|NA|TRBV28|NA
CASSGSSDTQYF
TGTGCCAGCAGCGGGAGTTCAGATACGCAGTATTTT
>TRBJ1-1|NA|TRBV27|NA
CASSLFGEHNTEAFF
TGTGCCAGCAGTTTATTCGGGGAACATAACACTGAAGCTTTCTTT
>TRBJ1-2|medium-sized|TRBV28|NA
CASSYPLGGYGYTF
TGTGCCAGCAGTTACCCCCTAGGGGGCTATGGCTACACCTTC
>TRBJ2-1|NA|TRBV5-6|NA
CASSFLLGLFNEQFF
TGTGCCAGCAGCTTCTTGCTAGGCTTATTCAATGAGCAGTTCTTC
>TRBJ2-1|NA|TRBV28|NA
CASSLGGSGTPYNEQFF
TGTGCCAGCAGTTTAGGGGGAAGCGGGACACCCTACAATGAGCAGTTCTTC
>TRBJ2-7|once|TRBV2|TRBD2
CASSLRSVALAAYEQYF
TGTGCCAGCAGTCTGCGCAGTGTGGCACTAGCGGCCTACGAGCAGTACTTC
>TRBJ2-7|NA|TRBV10-3|TRBD2
CAISDWSSGIYEQYF
TGTGCCATCAGTGACTGGTCTAGCGGGATCTACGAGCAGTACTTC
>TRBJ1-2|NA|TRBV7-9|NA
CASTLRTGTLQGYTF
TGTGCCAGCACCCTGAGGACCGGGACTTTGCAAGGCTACACCTTC
>TRBJ1-6|once|TRBV6-5|TRBD1
CASSYRQGRGSPLHF
TGTGCCAGCAGTTACAGACAGGGGCGGGGGTCACCCCTCCACTTT
>TRBJ1-4|NA|TRBV30|NA
CAWSVTGPWGGKLFF
TGTGCCTGGAGTGTAACGGGACCCTGGGGAGGAAAACTGTTTTTT
>TRBJ2-7|NA|TRBV3-1/TRBV3-2|NA
CASSQVDEQYF
TGTGCCAGCAGCCAAGTCGACGAGCAGTACTTC
>TRBJ1-1|NA|TRBV6-5|NA
CASSKNTEAFF
TGTGCCAGCTCCAAAAACACTGAAGCTTTCTTT
>TRBJ2-7|NA|TRBV13|TRBD1
CASSLLDRDYEQYF
TGTGCCAGCAGCTTACTCGACAGGGACTACGAGCAGTACTTC
>TRBJ2-6|NA|TRBV28|TRBD1
CASSLRLDRAFAGANVLTF
TGTGCCAGCAGTTTGAGGTTGGACAGGGCTTTTGCTGGGGCCAACGTCCTGACTTTC
>TRBJ2-4|once|TRBV28|TRBD1
CASSGWTGAKNIQYF
TGTGCCAGCAGTGGTTGGACAGGGGCTAAAAACATTCAGTACTTC
>TRBJ1-1|once|TRBV2|TRBD1
CASTPWGQRNTEAFF
TGTGCCAGCACCCCTTGGGGACAGCGTAACACTGAAGCTTTCTTT
>TRBJ1-1|NA|TRBV27|TRBD1
CASSLSGQGVGGTEAFF
TGTGCCAGCAGTTTATCGGGACAGGGGGTCGGGGGCACTGAAGCTTTCTTT
>TRBJ2-3|NA|TRBV9|TRBD2
CASSVGGSGSLDTQYF
TGTGCCAGCAGCGTAGGGGGTAGCGGGAGTTTAGATACGCAGTATTTT
>TRBJ1-1|NA|TRBV28|NA
CASSPGQQNTEAFF
TGTGCCAGCAGTCCAGGACAGCAGAACACTGAAGCTTTCTTT
>TRBJ1-1|NA|TRBV5-1|NA
CASSSTENTEAFF
TGCGCCAGCAGCTCGACAGAGAACACTGAAGCTTTCTTT
>TRBJ2-5|NA|TRBV11-2|NA
CASSFSNRETQYF
TGTGCCAGCAGCTTTTCCAATCGGGAGACCCAGTACTTC
>TRBJ1-3|NA|TRBV28|TRBD1
CASLDRAGNTIYF
TGTGCCAGCCTTGACAGGGCTGGAAACACCATATATTTT
>TRBJ2-5|NA|TRBV7-2|TRBD2
CASSLAGNGRGGVETQYF
TGTGCCAGCAGCTTAGCGGGTAACGGGCGGGGGGGCGTCGAGACCCAGTACTTC
>TRBJ2-3|NA|TRBV27|TRBD2
CASSGGLGGTDTQYF
TGTGCCAGCAGTGGGGGACTAGGCGGCACAGATACGCAGTATTTT
>TRBJ2-7|NA|TRBV3-1/TRBV3-2|NA
CASSQVGAVRLQQYF
TGTGCCAGCAGCCAAGTTGGGGCGGTCCGTCTCCAGCAGTACTTC
>TRBJ2-2|NA|TRBV3-1/TRBV3-2|TRBD2
CASSHYPPGGGGGRTGELFF
TGTGCCAGCAGCCACTACCCCCCCGGGGGGGGCGGTGGTCGCACCGGGGAGCTGTTTTTT